The 30 T cell receptor beta chains reported below all come from one sample, sequenced in a study of blood T cell repertoires in COVID-19 (dated by TCRdb to 2018 to 2021). The method was the immunoSEQ multiplex PCR assay. TCRdb limited this immuneACCESS table to in-frame rearrangements with V and J called. A share of clones is missing; checked studies link under half to unresolved V genes, and the rest is unexplained. The sample yields over 10,000 clones; roughly nine tenths were counted once. The leading ten clones occupy roughly 13% of the sample. Sequenced input: peripheral blood. Receptors were obtained from a man between 65 and 85 years old with active COVID-19.

In its sample, this clone was seen once. The V and J genes are TRBV7-9 and TRBJ2-5; 8 bases fit TRBD2. The CDR3 contains 13 residues. The germline gives CDR1 SEHNR, CDR2 FQNEAQ (reference sequence). V trimming: 6 bases; J trimming: 1 base; junction bases outside the gene matches: 1. The CDR3 loop is CASSGLAQETQYF. CDR3 bases: TGTGCCAGCAGTGGACTAGCCCAAGAGACCCAGTACTTC.

This chain uses TRBV5-6 with TRBJ2-6; tentatively, D is TRBD1 (5 bases). Germline lookup yields CDR1 SGHDT and CDR2 YYEEEE. V lost 3 bases to trimming and J lost 1 base, with 8 bases between them. The CDR3 runs to 15 residues. Written as DNA, the CDR3 is TGTGCCAGCAGCTCATCAGGGTCTGGGGCCAACGTCCTGACTTTC. Protein: CASSSSGSGANVLTF.

This chain links TRBV7-2 with TRBJ1-6; unclear D gene. Germline V gene data show CDR1 as SGHTA and CDR2 as FQGNSA. This CDR3 is built from 11 residues. Trimming took 8 bases from V and 4 from J, leaving 3 bases between them. CDR3 region: CASSYNSPLHF. Written as DNA, the CDR3 is TGTGCCAGCTCTTATAATTCACCCCTCCACTTT.

The chain is built from TRBV29-1 and TRBJ1-1; D not resolved. Trimming pared 4 bases from V and 4 bases from J, leaving 4 bases between. The CDR3 is 10 amino acids. Germline-derived CDR1 and CDR2 are SQVTM and ANQGSEA. The CDR3 region has the DNA TGCAGCGTTGGTAGCACTGAAGCTTTCTTT. Translating gives CSVGSTEAFF.

The chain links TRBV9 to TRBJ2-3; tentative D call: TRBD2 (6 bases). This CDR3 has 14 residues. Germline loops: CDR1 SGDLS, CDR2 YYNGEE. Between the trimmed V and J ends, which lost 3 bases and 1 base, there was a span of 9 bases. This CDR3 is CASSASSGTDTQYF. In nucleotides, the CDR3 is TGTGCCAGCAGCGCGTCTAGCGGCACAGATACGCAGTATTTT.

CDR3 loop: CASSRGSGLRVDTQYF. DNA of the CDR3: TGCGCCAGCAGCCGAGGATCGGGACTAAGGGTAGATACGCAGTATTTT. The chain couples TRBV4-1 to TRBJ2-3; 7 bases map to TRBD2. CDR3 length: 16 residues. From germline, CDR1 is MGHRA and CDR2 YSYEKL. Germline trimming cut 4 bases from V and 5 bases from J; bases unmatched to any gene: 12.

This clone appeared a few times. The chain recombines TRBV6-5 with TRBJ1-6; D is perhaps TRBD1 (5 bases). Germline loops: CDR1 MNHEY, CDR2 SVGAGI. V was trimmed by 0 bases and J by 14 bases, leaving 14 bases between them. CDR3 length: 14 residues. CDR3 region: CASSYSAGGGTLHF. The CDR3 coding sequence is TGTGCCAGCAGTTACTCTGCGGGGGGTGGCACCCTCCACTTT.

The chain employs TRBV3-1 (or the pseudogene TRBV3-2) and TRBJ2-3; a weak D match, TRBD1 (6 bases). Trimming left V 2 bases short and J 2 bases short, with 8 bases between. This CDR3 is built from 14 residues. Germline CDR1 LGHDT, CDR2 YNNKEL (reference sequence). This chain's CDR3 is CASSQQGITDTQYF. Written as DNA, the CDR3 is TGTGCCAGCAGCCAACAGGGGATCACAGATACGCAGTATTTT.

The chain joins TRBV15 to TRBJ1-4, with D perhaps TRBD1 (6 bases). The CDR3 covers 13 residues. The V gene's germline CDR1 is LNHNV and CDR2 YYDKDF (reference sequence). The ends were cut back, 10 bases at V and 3 bases at J, with 12 bases in the middle. CDR3 sequence: CASAEGANEKLFF. The CDR3 DNA follows: TGTGCCAGCGCTGAGGGGGCTAATGAAAAACTGTTTTTT. Using reference TRBV15 and TRBJ1-4 for the parts outside the CDR3, the full variable domain is DAMVIQNPRYQVTQFGKPVTLSCSQTLNHNVMYWYQQKSSQAPKLLFHYYDKDFNNEADTPDNFQSRRPNTSFCFLDIRSPGLGDTAMYLCASAEGANEKLFFGSGTQLSVL.

Only one count was recorded for this clone. This rearrangement joins TRBV19 to TRBJ2-4; possibly TRBD1 for D (6 bases). CDR1 is LNHDA and CDR2 is SQIVND in the germline V gene (reference sequence). V was shortened by 5 bases and J by 3 bases, with 11 bases between the two germline ends. The CDR3 is made up of 14 amino acids. The CDR3 nucleotides read TGTGCCAGTAGTCACAGGGAAGGCAAAAACATTCAGTACTTC. This codes for CASSHREGKNIQYF.

V and J are TRBV18 and TRBJ1-1; D uncertain. The CDR3 extends over 15 amino acids. The V end lost 2 bases, the J end lost 4 bases, and 14 bases lay between the germline ends. Germline values: CDR1 KGHSH, CDR2 LQKENI. CDR3 amino acids: CASSPREGSLTEAFF. The CDR3 DNA follows: TGTGCCAGCTCACCAAGGGAGGGATCGCTCACTGAAGCTTTCTTT.

V gene TRBV15 combines with J gene TRBJ1-2; no clear D gene. The CDR3 runs to 15 residues. In germline, CDR1 is LNHNV, CDR2 YYDKDF (reference sequence). Trimming took 3 bases from V and 5 from J, leaving 16 bases between them. This CDR3 reads CATSSPLEMRYGYTF. In nucleotides, the CDR3 is TGTGCCACCAGCAGCCCATTGGAGATGCGGTATGGCTACACCTTC.

Only one count was recorded for this clone. DNA of the CDR3: TGTGCCACCAGTGCGGCCGGGGGGAACATTCAGTACTTC. This encodes CATSAAGGNIQYF. The chain combines TRBV24-1 with TRBJ2-4; 7 nucleotides line up with TRBD2. J was trimmed by 7 bases and V by 5 bases; bases with no gene match: 4. The CDR3 is made up of 13 amino acids. Germline CDR1 KGHDR, CDR2 SFDVKD.

For the CDR3, the DNA is TGTGCCAGCAGTCGTACAGGGGGTAACGAGCAGTACTTC. Protein product: CASSRTGGNEQYF. The chain combines TRBV6-2 or TRBV6-3 with TRBJ2-7; 8 nucleotides match TRBD1. J lost 5 bases, V lost 5 bases, and 5 bases had no gene match. The CDR3 runs to 13 residues. CDR1 MNHEY and CDR2 SVGEGT come from the germline V gene.

The genes are TRBV29-1 and TRBJ2-5; the D gene is possibly TRBD1 (6 bases). The J call may be in error: the DNA end matches TRBJ2-7 better. Germline V lookup: CDR1 SQVTM, CDR2 ANQGSEA. This CDR3 contains 12 residues. CDR3 sequence reads: CSVVKGGYEQYF. Written as DNA, the CDR3 is TGCAGCGTGGTTAAAGGGGGCTACGAGCAGTACTTC.

The chain recombines TRBV3-1 (or the pseudogene TRBV3-2) with TRBJ2-1, with 12 bases aligning to TRBD2. Trimming took 3 bases from V and 2 from J; bases not matched to a gene: 5. The germline gives CDR1 LGHDT, CDR2 YNNKEL (reference sequence). This CDR3 is 17 amino acids long. DNA of the CDR3: TGTGCCAGCAGCCAGGTACCTAGCGGGAGGGCCTACAATGAGCAGTTCTTC. It translates to CASSQVPSGRAYNEQFF.

Here the CDR3 DNA reads TGTGCCAGCAGCTTGGGGGTGGTTAGCCTTGAAAAACTGTTTTTT. Its translation: CASSLGVVSLEKLFF. The chain is built from TRBV5-5 and TRBJ1-4; D gene unclear. Trimming pared 0 bases from V and 7 bases from J, leaving 13 bases between. Germline CDR1 is SGHKS and CDR2 is YYEKEE (reference sequence). The CDR3 totals 15 residues.

This clone has a single count. The rearrangement joins TRBV5-8 to TRBJ2-4; tentative D call: TRBD2 (5 bases). CDR1 and CDR2 from the germline V gene are SGHTS and YDEGEE. CDR3 length: 15 amino acids. Trimming took off 4 bases at V and 3 bases at J, with 14 bases between the two ends. The CDR3 loop reads CASSARRRGKNIQYF. Written as DNA, the CDR3 is TGTGCCAGCAGCGCCCGAAGACGGGGCAAAAACATTCAGTACTTC.

V is TRBV5-1 and J is TRBJ2-3, with TRBD1 matching 8 bases. From germline, CDR1 is SGHRS and CDR2 YFSETQ. The CDR3 has 14 residues. V gave up 0 bases and J gave up 5 bases; unmatched junction bases: 2. For the CDR3, the DNA is TGCGCCAGCAGCTTGGGGACAGGGCTAGATACGCAGTATTTT. Translated, it gives CASSLGTGLDTQYF.

The chain employs TRBV19 and TRBJ1-5, with 9 bases matching TRBD1. CDR3 length: 12 amino acids. CDR1 is LNHDA and CDR2 is SQIVND in the germline V gene (reference sequence). Trimming cost V 11 bases and J 9 bases; bases outside gene matches: 8. CDR3 loop: CAGRDRVGPQHF. The CDR3 region has the DNA TGTGCCGGCCGGGACAGGGTCGGGCCCCAGCATTTT.

The chain joins TRBV19 to TRBJ1-4; no reliable D call. CDR3 length: 14 residues. Germline lookup yields CDR1 LNHDA and CDR2 SQIVND (reference sequence). Trimming removed 6 bases at V and 8 bases at J, with 16 bases between. DNA for the CDR3: TGTGCCAGTAGCAACCTCTTAAAAGAGGAAAAACTGTTTTTT. This translates into CASSNLLKEEKLFF.

Regarding this clone: A junction boundary mismatches the germline segment, possibly from a read error. CDR3 bases: TGTGCCAGCAGTGACTCGGGCGGCTACACCTTC. Residues: CASSDSGGYTF. The V gene is TRBV6-5, the J gene TRBJ1-2; D ambiguous. There are 11 residues in the CDR3. Germline assignment: CDR1 MNHEY and CDR2 SVGAGI.

The chain couples TRBV11-3 to TRBJ2-5; 8 positions agree with TRBD1. V trimming: 5 bases; J trimming: 6 bases; junction bases outside the gene matches: 14. Germline V gene data show CDR1 as SGHNT and CDR2 as YENEEA. The length of the CDR3 is 16 residues. In DNA form, the CDR3 reads TGTGCCAGCAGCCCATCAGGACAGGGTGTAGGGAAGACCCAGTACTTC. Amino acid sequence: CASSPSGQGVGKTQYF.

The CDR3 DNA is TGCAGTGCTAGGACATCCAATGGCTACACCTTC. Its translation is CSARTSNGYTF. The genes are TRBV20-1 and TRBJ1-2; no reliable D call. The germline V gene encodes CDR1 DFQATT and CDR2 SNEGSKA (reference sequence). CDR3 length: 11 amino acids. V lost 3 bases and J lost 6, with 8 bases in between.

This chain uses TRBV4-3 with TRBJ1-6, with 7 bases matching TRBD1. J gave up 6 bases and V 0 bases, and 2 bases lay outside the gene matches. In germline, CDR1 is LGHNA, CDR2 YSLEER. This CDR3 comprises 15 residues. The CDR3 coding sequence is TGCGCCAGCAGCCAAGAAACAGGGGCTAATTCACCCCTCCACTTT. Protein: CASSQETGANSPLHF.

The CDR3 nucleotides are TGTGCCTGGAATCAGTCTCCAGGAACATCCTACGAGCAGTACTTC. This gives the protein CAWNQSPGTSYEQYF. The chain recombines TRBV30 with TRBJ2-7; the D is unclear. Trimming left V 4 bases short and J 1 base short, with 17 bases between. This CDR3 region has 15 residues. Germline CDR1 and CDR2: GTSNPN and SVGIG (reference sequence).

V usage is TRBV5-1 and J usage is TRBJ2-7; 10 positions agree with TRBD2. Germline V gene lookup returns CDR1 SGHRS and CDR2 YFSETQ. V was clipped by 1 base and J by 2 bases; unmatched bases: 0. CDR3 length: 14 amino acids. CDR3 nucleotides: TGCGCCAGCAGCTTGACTAGCGGGACCTACGAGCAGTACTTC. Residues: CASSLTSGTYEQYF.

The chain recombines TRBV19 with TRBJ2-7; 12 bases map to TRBD2. V gave up 8 bases and J gave up 1 base; unmatched junction bases: 6. The V gene's germline CDR1 is LNHDA and CDR2 SQIVND (reference sequence). This CDR3 is built from 15 residues. The CDR3 sequence: CASSTSGGLSYEQYF. CDR3 DNA sequence: TGTGCCAGTTCCACTAGCGGGGGGTTGTCCTACGAGCAGTACTTC.

The J gene is TRBJ1-3, the V gene TRBV5-1; D gene uncertain. The CDR3 spans 14 residues. From germline, CDR1 is SGHRS and CDR2 YFSETQ. V was clipped by 5 bases and J by 4 bases, with 13 bases between them. This CDR3 is CASSLGAEGNTIYF. CDR3 nucleotides: TGCGCCAGCAGTCTAGGAGCAGAGGGAAACACCATATATTTT.

This clone was seen more than once but under ten times. The chain links TRBV6-5 to TRBJ1-5; 7 positions match TRBD1. V lost 0 bases, J lost 5 bases, and 4 bases stayed unmatched. Germline V CDR1 and CDR2: MNHEY, SVGAGI. The CDR3 is made up of 15 amino acids. CDR3 sequence: CASSYSRQGYQPQHF. The CDR3 DNA sequence: TGTGCCAGCAGTTACTCGAGACAGGGATATCAGCCCCAGCATTTT.